This T cell receptor beta chain was recovered during a study of CD8+ T cells in alopecia areata (dated by TCRdb to 2017 to 2018). The study in broad terms: Treated patients were enrolled in an open-label pilot trial of oral tofacitinib at 5 to 10 mg twice daily for moderate-to-severe alopecia areata. Tofacitinib was administered for 6 to 18 months, and 6 months of follow-up off drug were then conducted to assess delayed response and recurrence. In both human patients and the C3H/HeJ mouse model, the study applied high-throughput TCRbeta sequencing to look at T cell clonal expansion in alopecia areata. Tofacitinib-treated patients had biopsies at baseline and at 4 and 24 weeks of treatment, with a later scalp biopsy in several patients. Clonality in the scalp was compared among normal scalp (n=4), patchy alopecia areata scalp (n=8), and alopecia totalis/universalis scalp (n=8). On the human side, TCRbeta sequencing was run on scalp tissue and on sorted CD4+ and CD8+ peripheral blood T cells from healthy controls and from alopecia areata patients with either patchy or totalis/universalis disease. RNA was obtained with the PAXgene miRNA kit for fixed scalp, the miRNeasy kit for PBMCs, and the RNeasy kit for mouse skin. TCRbeta CDR3 regions were amplified by immunoSEQ multiplex PCR using 35 Vbeta forward and 13 Jbeta reverse primers. For the treated patients, the SALT score, which quantifies what percentage of scalp surface area is affected, served as the measure of disease severity.

Concerning this clone itself: Its antigen has not been determined. Per-base qualities were not stored, and no clone one base away is much larger.

The sample's time point, from its label and the paper: around 26 weeks on oral tofacitinib. The treatment or condition label, as the study defines it: oral pan-JAK inhibitor, 5-10 mg twice daily. Lesional scalp punch biopsies and peripheral blood were collected from alopecia areata patients. PBMCs were isolated by density centrifugation and stained for CD3, CD4 and CD8, after which CD4+ and CD8+ T cells were sorted on a FACSAria. Findings and caveats that apply to the study as a whole: Tofacitinib significantly lowered scalp clonality and the number of expanded CD8+ clones among the top 100 scalp clones. Unlike mouse skin, which is dominated by gammadelta T cells, normal human skin has resident alphabeta T cells that are also sequenced, and this complicates analysis of the scalp TCR repertoire. Shared TCR sequences between patients were less evident than in mice, which may be partly attributable to HLA diversity in the patient population. Because the treated cohort was small and had only one nonresponder, larger studies are needed to examine links between baseline CD8+ expansion and response. During tofacitinib treatment, many expanded lesional clones stuck around in both scalp and blood, and this persistence may partly explain why relapse happens after treatment is stopped. Higher clonality and more expanded CD8+ clones were observed in lesional scalp than in normal scalp, particularly in alopecia totalis/universalis, a finding suggestive of antigenic drive.

The CDR3 starts with the cysteine, ends with the phenylalanine, and has 14 residues. Only CDR3 DNA remains: 42 bases, in frame from the first base. CDR1 and CDR2, looked up from the germline V gene (reference sequence), are MNHEY and SMNVEV. V lost 3 bases and J lost 0 bases; the stretch between them is 8 bases long. Library preparation used the immunoSEQ multiplex PCR assay. For TCR sequencing, RNA was extracted from every sample and reverse transcribed into cDNA to serve as template. First-strand cDNA was synthesized with SuperScript III using a 2:1 mix of oligo-dT and random hexamers. A synthetic immune receptor repertoire was used to measure amplification bias, and any remaining bias was corrected computationally. On the study's bioinformatics: Raw reads were preprocessed to remove errors, and CDR3 was defined by IMGT conventions from the conserved cysteine to phenylalanine. Clonality was computed as 1 minus the Shannon entropy, with the entropy normalized by log2 of the number of productive unique TCRs. Scalp TCRbeta sequences were cross-referenced with sorted blood CD4 and CD8 repertoires so that the CD4 or CD8 identity of scalp clones could be inferred. TCRdb provides this immuneACCESS table in a form limited to in-frame rearrangements. Some clones are lacking; in checked studies, under half of them reflect an unresolved V gene, and why the rest are absent is not known. V and J calls and clone size are given by that table; D and trimming were obtained from the DNA. This sample holds some 170,000 clones; roughly 53% were observed only once. The ten largest make up roughly a tenth of the sample.

This sequence was found in a human donor with alopecia areata. The chain was built from TRBV27 and TRBJ1-1; the D gene is possibly TRBD1, with 5 bases matching. The sample here was CD8+ T cells sorted from blood, taken at week 24, from a patient treated with tofacitinib. The DNA is TGTGCCAGCAGTTTTGACAGCATGAACACTGAAGCTTTCTTT. Translated, this gives CASSFDSMNTEAFF.